This T cell receptor beta chain was captured by sequencing in a study of T cell responses to AZD1222 COVID-19 vaccine. Concerning this clone: Its specificity is not known.

Germline V lookup: CDR1 MGHRA, CDR2 YSYEKL. CDR3 length: 15 residues. Trimming shortened V by 2 bases and J by 5 bases, and 15 bases separated the two germline ends. Regarding the study as a whole: After the peak T cell response, and only then, were repertoires sampled.

The assay was immunoSEQ multiplex PCR, and TCRdb's table has in-frame clones only and misses some. The repertoire includes some 200,000 clones, over 90% of them detected once, and around 4.3% sits in the top ten. The sequence derives from an adult in good health. This chain links TRBV4-1 with TRBJ1-1; D not certain. The specimen was peripheral blood, collected on day 0 of AZD1222 vaccination. CDR3 nucleotides: TGCGCCAGCAGCCAACCTCCTAGGAACTATACTGAAGCTTTCTTT. Its protein is CASSQPPRNYTEAFF.